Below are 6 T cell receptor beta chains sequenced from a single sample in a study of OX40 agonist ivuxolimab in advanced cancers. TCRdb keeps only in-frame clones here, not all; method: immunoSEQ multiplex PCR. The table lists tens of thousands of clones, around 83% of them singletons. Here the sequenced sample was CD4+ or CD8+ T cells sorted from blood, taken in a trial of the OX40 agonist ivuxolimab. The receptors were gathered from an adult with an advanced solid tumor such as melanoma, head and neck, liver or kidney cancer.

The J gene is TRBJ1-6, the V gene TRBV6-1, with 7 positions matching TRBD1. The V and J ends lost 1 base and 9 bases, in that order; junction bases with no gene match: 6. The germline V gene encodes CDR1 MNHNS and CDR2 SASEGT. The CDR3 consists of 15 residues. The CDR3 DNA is TGTGCCAGCAGTGAAGACAGGGGTTTAGGTTCACCCCTCCACTTT. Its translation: CASSEDRGLGSPLHF.

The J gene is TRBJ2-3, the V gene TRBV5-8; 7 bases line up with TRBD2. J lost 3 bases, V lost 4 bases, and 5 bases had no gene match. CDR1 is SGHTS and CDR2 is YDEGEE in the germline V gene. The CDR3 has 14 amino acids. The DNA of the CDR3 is TGTGCCAGCAGCATGGGGGGAGGGACAGATACGCAGTATTTT. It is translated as CASSMGGGTDTQYF.

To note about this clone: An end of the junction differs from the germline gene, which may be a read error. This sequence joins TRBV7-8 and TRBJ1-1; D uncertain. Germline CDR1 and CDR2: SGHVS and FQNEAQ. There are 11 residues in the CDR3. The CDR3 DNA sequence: TGTACCAGCAGCCTGGGCACTGAAGCTTTCTTT. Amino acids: CTSSLGTEAFF.

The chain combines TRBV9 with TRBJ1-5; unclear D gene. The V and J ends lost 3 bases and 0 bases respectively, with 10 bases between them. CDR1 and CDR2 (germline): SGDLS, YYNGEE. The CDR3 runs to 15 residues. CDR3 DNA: TGTGCCAGCAGCGAGACACCCTATAGCAATCAGCCCCAGCATTTT. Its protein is CASSETPYSNQPQHF.

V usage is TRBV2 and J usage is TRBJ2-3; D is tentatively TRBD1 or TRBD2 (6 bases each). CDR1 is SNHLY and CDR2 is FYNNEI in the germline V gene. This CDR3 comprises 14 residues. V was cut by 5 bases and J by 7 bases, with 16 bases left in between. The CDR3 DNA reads TGTGCCAGCAGTTACTCGGAGGGGGGACATACGCAGTATTTT. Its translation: CASSYSEGGHTQYF.

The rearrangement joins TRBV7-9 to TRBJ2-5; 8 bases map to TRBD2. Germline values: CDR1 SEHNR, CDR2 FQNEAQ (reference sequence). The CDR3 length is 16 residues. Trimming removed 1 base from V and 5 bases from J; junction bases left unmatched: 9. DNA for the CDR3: TGTGCCAGCAGCTTAGGGGACGGGAGGGGCGGCGAGACCCAGTACTTC. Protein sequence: CASSLGDGRGGETQYF.